The clone carrying this T cell receptor beta chain was counted once. The data stem from a study of long-term antiretroviral therapy in people with HIV. This CDR3 contains 12 residues. Germline CDR1 and CDR2: ENHRY and SYGVKD. Deletions cut 10 bases from V and 4 bases from J, with 13 bases between. At the survey level, the v3.0 immunoSEQ assay was run. Profiled with immunoSEQ multiplex PCR; TCRdb holds only in-frame clones, not every one. Among approximately 35,000 clones, about 94% were seen once, and the ten largest hold 3.5% to 4.5%. The chain combines TRBV10-3 with TRBJ1-1; the D gene is possibly TRBD1 (6 bases). The sequencing here drew on unsorted PBMCs, taken approximately 5 years after starting antiretroviral therapy. The receptor comes from a woman aged 50 to 60 with HIV. CDR3 in amino acids: CATQQGLTEAFF. The CDR3, as DNA: TGTGCCACCCAACAGGGCCTCACTGAAGCTTTCTTT.